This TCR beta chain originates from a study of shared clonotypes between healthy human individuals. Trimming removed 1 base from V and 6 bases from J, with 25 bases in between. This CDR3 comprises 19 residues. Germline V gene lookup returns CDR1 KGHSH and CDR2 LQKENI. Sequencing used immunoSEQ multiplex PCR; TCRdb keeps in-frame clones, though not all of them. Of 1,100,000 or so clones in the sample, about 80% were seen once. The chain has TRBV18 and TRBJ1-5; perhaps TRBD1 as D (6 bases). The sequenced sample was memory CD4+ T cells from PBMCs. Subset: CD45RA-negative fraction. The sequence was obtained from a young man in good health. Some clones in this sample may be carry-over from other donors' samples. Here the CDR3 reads CASSPRVDLTGSASQPQHF. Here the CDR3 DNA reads TGTGCCAGCTCACCACGGGTAGACTTAACAGGGTCGGCAAGTCAGCCCCAGCATTTT.